The source of this T cell receptor beta chain is a study of radiotherapy plus CTLA-4 blockade in lung cancer. Measured with immunoSEQ multiplex PCR; TCRdb has only the in-frame clones, and not every one. The sample lists under 35,000 clones, 60% to 80% occurring once. Study-wide results and caveats: It was early blood T cell clone dynamics, with interferon-beta, that reportedly best predicted response.

With V trimmed by 5 bases and J by 5 bases, 5 bases remained unmatched. The CDR3 has 13 amino acids. The V gene's germline CDR1 is SGHVS and CDR2 FNYEAQ. About this clone: Its antigen is not identified.

This clonotype was sampled from a human donor with non-small cell lung cancer whose response to radiotherapy plus ipilimumab could not be evaluated. The sample consisted of peripheral blood, taken from a patient treated with radiotherapy plus ipilimumab. The chain employs TRBV7-6 and TRBJ2-7, with TRBD1 identical over 8 bases. CDR3 protein: CASSQTGGNEQYF. The CDR3 DNA follows: TGTGCCAGCAGCCAAACAGGGGGAAACGAGCAGTACTTC.